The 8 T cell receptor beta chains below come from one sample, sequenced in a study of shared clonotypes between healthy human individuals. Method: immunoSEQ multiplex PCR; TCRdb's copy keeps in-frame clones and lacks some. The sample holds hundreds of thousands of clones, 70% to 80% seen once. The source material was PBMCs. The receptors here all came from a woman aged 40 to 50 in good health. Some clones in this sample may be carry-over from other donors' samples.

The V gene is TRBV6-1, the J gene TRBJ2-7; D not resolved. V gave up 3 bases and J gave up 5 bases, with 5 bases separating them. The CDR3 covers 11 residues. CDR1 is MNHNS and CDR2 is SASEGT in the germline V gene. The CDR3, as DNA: TGTGCCAGCAGTGACTGGGACGAGCAGTACTTC. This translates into CASSDWDEQYF.

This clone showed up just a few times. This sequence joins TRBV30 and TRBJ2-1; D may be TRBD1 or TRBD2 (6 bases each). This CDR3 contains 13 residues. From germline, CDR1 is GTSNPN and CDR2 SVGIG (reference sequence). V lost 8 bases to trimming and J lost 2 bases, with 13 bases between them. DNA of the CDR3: TGTGCCCGCTCTAGGGGGGCCTACAATGAGCAGTTCTTC. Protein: CARSRGAYNEQFF.

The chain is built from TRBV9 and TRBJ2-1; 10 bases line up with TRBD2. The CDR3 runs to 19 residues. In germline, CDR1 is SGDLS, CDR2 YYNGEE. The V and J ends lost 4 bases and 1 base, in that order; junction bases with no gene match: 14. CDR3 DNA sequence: TGTGCCAGCAGCCCCCGGTGGAGCGGGAGGGCCATGTCCTACAATGAGCAGTTCTTC. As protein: CASSPRWSGRAMSYNEQFF.

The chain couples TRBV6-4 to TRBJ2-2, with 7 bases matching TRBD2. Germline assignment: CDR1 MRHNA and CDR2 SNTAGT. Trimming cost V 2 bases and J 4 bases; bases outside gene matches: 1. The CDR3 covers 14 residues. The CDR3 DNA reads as TGTGCCAGCAGTGACGGGAGGGCCACCGGGGAGCTGTTTTTT. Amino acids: CASSDGRATGELFF.

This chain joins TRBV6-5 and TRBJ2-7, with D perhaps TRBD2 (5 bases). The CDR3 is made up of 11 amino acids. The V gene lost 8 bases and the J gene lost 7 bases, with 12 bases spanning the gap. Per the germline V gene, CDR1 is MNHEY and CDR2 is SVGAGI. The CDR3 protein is CASGSGREQYF. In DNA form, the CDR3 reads TGTGCCAGCGGGAGTGGGCGGGAGCAGTACTTC.

CDR3 in DNA: TGTGCCAGCAGCCCAGAGGGACTAGCGGGGAGAGAGACCCAGTACTTC. Protein: CASSPEGLAGRETQYF. This sequence joins TRBV7-8 and TRBJ2-5, with TRBD2 matching 13 bases. The CDR3 loop spans 16 amino acids. Germline lookup yields CDR1 SGHVS and CDR2 FQNEAQ. Trimming at V came to 5 bases and at J to 4 bases, leaving 7 bases not matched to a gene.

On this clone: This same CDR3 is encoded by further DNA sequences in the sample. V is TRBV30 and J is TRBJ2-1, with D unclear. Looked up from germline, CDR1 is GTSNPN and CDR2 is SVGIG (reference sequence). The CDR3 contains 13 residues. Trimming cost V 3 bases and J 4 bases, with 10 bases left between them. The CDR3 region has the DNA TGTGCCTGGAGCTTTACCGAATACAATGAGCAGTTCTTC. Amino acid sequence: CAWSFTEYNEQFF.

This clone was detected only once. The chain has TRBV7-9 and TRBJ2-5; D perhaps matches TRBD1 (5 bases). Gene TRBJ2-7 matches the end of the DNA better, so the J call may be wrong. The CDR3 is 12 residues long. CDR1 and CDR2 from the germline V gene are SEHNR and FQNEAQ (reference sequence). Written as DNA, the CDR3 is TGTGCCAGCAGCCTAGGGGCGGACGAGCAGTACTTC. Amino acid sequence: CASSLGADEQYF.